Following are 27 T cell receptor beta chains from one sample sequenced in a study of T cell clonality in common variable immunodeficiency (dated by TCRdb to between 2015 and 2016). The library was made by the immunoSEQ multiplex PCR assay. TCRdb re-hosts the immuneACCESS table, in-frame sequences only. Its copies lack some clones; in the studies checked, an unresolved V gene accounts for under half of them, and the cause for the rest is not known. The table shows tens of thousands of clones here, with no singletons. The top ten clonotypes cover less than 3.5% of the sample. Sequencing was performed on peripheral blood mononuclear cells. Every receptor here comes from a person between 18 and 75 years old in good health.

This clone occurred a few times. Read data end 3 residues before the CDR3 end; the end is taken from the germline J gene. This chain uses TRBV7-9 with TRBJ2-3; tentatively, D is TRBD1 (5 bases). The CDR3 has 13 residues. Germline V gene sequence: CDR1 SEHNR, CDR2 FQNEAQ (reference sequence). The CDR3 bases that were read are TGTGCCAGCAGCTTAGGACAGCAAGAGACG. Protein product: CASSLGQQET. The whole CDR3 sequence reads CASSLGQQETQYF.

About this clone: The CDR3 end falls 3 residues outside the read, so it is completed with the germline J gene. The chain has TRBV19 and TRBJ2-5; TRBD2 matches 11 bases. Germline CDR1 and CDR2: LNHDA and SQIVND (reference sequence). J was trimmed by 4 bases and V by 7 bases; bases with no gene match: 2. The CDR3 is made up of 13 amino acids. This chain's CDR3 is CASKLAGVETQYF. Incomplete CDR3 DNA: TGTGCCAGTAAACTAGCGGGGGTAGAGACC.

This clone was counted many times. The CDR3 DNA, read in part, is TGTGCCAGCAGCTTGGGGGGTGGC. Protein: CASSLGGG. The full CDR3 protein reads CASSLGGGYTF. This chain connects TRBV7-2 to TRBJ1-2, with D possibly being TRBD1 (5 bases). Read coverage stops 3 residues before the CDR3 terminus; the germline J gene supplies the remainder. V was cut by 3 bases and J by 7 bases, with 6 bases left in between. This CDR3 has 11 amino acids. Per the germline V gene, CDR1 is SGHTA and CDR2 is FQGNSA.

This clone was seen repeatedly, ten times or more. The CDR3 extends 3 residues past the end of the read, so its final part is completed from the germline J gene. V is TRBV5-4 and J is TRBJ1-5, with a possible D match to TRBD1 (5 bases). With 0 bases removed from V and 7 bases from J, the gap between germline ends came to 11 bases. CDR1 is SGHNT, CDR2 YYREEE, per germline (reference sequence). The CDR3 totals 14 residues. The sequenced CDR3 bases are TGTGCCAGCAGCTTGGAACCAAGGGGCCAGCCC. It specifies CASSLEPRGQP. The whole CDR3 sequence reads CASSLEPRGQPQHF.

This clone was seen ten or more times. CDR3 DNA, as far as it was read: TGTGCCAGTAGTATCGCGGGACAAAGCACAGATACG. Encoded protein: CASSIAGQSTDT. The whole CDR3 protein is CASSIAGQSTDTQYF. The genes are TRBV19 and TRBJ2-3; D assignment may be TRBD1 or TRBD2 (6 bases each). The CDR3 end is not reached by the read, which stops 3 residues before it; the germline J gene fills it in. Germline CDR1 LNHDA, CDR2 SQIVND (reference sequence). The CDR3 contains 15 residues. Trimming took 3 bases from V and 0 from J, leaving 10 bases between them.

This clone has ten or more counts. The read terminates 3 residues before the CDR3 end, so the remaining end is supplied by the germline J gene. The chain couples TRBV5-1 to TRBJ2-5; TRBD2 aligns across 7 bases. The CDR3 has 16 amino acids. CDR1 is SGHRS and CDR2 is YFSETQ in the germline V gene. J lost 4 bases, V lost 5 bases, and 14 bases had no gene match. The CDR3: CASRAGVNVFGETQYF. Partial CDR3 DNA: TGCGCCAGCAGGGCGGGGGTAAATGTCTTTGGAGAGACC.

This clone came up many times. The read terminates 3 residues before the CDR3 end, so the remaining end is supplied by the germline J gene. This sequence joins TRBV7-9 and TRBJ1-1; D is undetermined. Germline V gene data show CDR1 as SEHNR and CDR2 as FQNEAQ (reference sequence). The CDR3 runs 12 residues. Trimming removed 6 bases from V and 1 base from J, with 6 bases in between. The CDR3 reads CASRAGNTEAFF. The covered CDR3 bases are TGTGCCAGCAGAGCCGGGAACACTGAA.

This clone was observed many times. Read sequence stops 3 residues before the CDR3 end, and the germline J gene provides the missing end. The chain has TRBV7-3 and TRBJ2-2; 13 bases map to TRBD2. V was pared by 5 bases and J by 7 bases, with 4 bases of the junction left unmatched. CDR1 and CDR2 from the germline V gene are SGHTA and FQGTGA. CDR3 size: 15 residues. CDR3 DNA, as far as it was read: TGTGCCAGCAGCCAGGGACTAGCGGGGAACGGGGAG. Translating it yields CASSQGLAGNGE. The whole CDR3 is CASSQGLAGNGELFF.

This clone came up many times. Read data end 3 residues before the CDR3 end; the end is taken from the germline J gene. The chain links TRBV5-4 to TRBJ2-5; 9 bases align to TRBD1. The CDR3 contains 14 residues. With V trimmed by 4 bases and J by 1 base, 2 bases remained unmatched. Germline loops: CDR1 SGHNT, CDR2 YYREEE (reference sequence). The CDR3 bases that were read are TGTGCCAGCAGCCAGGACAGGGGCCAAGAGACC. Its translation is CASSQDRGQET. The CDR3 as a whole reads CASSQDRGQETQYF.

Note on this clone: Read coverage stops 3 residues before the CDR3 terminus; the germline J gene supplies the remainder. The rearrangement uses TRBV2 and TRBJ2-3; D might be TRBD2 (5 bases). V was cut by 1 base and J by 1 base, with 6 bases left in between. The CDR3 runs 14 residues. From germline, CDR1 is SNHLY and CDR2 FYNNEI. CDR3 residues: CASSEGAGTDTQYF. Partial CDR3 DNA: TGTGCCAGCAGTGAAGGAGCGGGCACAGATACG.

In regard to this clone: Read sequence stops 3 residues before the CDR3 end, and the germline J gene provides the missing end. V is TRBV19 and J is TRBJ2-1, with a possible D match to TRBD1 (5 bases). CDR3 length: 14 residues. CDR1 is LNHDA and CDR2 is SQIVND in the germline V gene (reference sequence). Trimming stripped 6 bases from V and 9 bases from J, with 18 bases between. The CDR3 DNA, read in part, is TGTGCCAGTAGACCGCAGGGATGGCAGGGTGAG. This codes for CASRPQGWQGE. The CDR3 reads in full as CASRPQGWQGEQFF.

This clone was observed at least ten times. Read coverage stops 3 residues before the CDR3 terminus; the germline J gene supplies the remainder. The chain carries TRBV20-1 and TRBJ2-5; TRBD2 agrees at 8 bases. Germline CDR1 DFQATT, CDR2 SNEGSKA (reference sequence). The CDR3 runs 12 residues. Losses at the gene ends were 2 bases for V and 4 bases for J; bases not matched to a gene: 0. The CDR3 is CSARLAGETQYF. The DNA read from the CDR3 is TGCAGTGCTAGACTAGCGGGAGAGACC.

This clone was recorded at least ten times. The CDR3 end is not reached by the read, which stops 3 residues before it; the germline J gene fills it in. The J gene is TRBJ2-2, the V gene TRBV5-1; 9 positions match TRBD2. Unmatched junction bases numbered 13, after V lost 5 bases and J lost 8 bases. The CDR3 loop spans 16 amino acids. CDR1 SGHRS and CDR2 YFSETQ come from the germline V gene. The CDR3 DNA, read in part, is TGCGCCAGCAGGCTGGGACTAGCTAGCGGCACGGGGGAG. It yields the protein CASRLGLASGTGE. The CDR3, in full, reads CASRLGLASGTGELFF.

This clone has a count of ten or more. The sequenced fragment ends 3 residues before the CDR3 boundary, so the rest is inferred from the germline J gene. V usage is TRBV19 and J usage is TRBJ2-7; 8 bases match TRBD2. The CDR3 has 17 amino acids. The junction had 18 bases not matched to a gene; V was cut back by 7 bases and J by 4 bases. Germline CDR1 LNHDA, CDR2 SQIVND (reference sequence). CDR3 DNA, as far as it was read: TGTGCCAGTATGAGTAGCGGGGCAAACACGGGAGGTTACGAG. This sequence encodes CASMSSGANTGGYE. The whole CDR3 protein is CASMSSGANTGGYEQYF.

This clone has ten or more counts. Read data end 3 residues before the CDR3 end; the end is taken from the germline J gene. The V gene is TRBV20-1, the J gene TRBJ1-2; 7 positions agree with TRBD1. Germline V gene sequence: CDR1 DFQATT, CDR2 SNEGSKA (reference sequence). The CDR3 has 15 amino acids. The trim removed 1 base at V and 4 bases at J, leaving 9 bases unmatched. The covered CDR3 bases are TGCAGTGCTAGAGCCACAGGGGAGAAAGGCTATGGC. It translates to CSARATGEKGYG. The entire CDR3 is CSARATGEKGYGYTF.

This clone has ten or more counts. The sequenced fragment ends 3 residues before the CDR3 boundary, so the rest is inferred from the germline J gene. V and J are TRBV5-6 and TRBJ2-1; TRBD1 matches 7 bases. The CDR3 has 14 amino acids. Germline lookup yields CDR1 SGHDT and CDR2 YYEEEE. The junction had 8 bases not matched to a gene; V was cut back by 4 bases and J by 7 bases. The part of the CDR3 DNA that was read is TGTGCCAGCAGCCGCGACAGGGCTACGAATGAG. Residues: CASSRDRATNE. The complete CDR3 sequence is CASSRDRATNEQFF.

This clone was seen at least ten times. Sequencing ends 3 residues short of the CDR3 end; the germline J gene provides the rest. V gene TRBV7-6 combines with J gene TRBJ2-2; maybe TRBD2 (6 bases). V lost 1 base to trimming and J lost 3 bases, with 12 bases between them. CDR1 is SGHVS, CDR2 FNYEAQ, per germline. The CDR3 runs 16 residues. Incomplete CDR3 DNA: TGTGCCAGCAGCTTAGTGGGGGGTGGAGACACCGGGGAG. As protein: CASSLVGGGDTGE. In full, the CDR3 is CASSLVGGGDTGELFF.

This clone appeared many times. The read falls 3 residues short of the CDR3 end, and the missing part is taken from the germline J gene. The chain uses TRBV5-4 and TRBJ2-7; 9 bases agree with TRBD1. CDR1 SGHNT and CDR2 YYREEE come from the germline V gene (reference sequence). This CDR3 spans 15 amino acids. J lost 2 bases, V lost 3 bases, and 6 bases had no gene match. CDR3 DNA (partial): TGTGCCAGCAGCTCGGACAGGGGACCCACCTACGAG. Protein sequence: CASSSDRGPTYE. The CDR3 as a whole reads CASSSDRGPTYEQYF.

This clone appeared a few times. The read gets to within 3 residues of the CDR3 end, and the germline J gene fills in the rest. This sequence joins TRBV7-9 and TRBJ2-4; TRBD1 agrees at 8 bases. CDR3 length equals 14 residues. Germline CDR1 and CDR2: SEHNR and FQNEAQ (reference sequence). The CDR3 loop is CASSAGQDDYGQYF. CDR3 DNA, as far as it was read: TGTGCCAGCAGCGCGGGACAGGACGACTATGGT.

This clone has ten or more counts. CDR3 sequence: CSARGSLGREFNEQFF. The CDR3 DNA, read in part, is TGCAGTGCTAGAGGCTCCCTCGGGCGGGAGTTTAATGAG. This chain connects TRBV20-1 to TRBJ2-1; 7 bases are shared with TRBD2. The read comes to an end 3 residues before the CDR3 does, leaving the germline J gene to fill in the end. J lost 7 bases, V lost 1 base, and 13 bases had no gene match. CDR3 length equals 16 residues. CDR1 DFQATT and CDR2 SNEGSKA come from the germline V gene (reference sequence).

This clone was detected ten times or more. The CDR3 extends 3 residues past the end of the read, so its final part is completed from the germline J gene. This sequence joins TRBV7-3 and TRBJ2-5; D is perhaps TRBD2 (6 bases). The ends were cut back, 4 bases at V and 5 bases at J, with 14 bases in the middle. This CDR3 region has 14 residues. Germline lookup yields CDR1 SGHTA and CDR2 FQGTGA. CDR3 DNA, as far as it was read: TGTGCCAGCAGCTACGACGGTCGGGGGGAGACC. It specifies CASSYDGRGET. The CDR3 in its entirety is CASSYDGRGETQYF.

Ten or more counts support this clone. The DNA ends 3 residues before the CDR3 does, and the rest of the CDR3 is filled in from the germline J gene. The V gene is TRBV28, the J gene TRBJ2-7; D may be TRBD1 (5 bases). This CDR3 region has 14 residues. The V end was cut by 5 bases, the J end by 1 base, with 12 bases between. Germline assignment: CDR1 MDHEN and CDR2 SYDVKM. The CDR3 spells CASSETVPSYEQYF. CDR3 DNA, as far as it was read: TGTGCCAGCAGTGAGACAGTCCCATCCTACGAG. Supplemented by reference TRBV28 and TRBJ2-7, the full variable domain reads DVKVTQSSRYLVKRTGEKVFLECVQDMDHENMFWYRQDPGLGLRLIYFSYDVKMKEKGDIPEGYSVSREKKERFSLILESASTNQTSMYLCASSETVPSYEQYFGPGTRLTVT.

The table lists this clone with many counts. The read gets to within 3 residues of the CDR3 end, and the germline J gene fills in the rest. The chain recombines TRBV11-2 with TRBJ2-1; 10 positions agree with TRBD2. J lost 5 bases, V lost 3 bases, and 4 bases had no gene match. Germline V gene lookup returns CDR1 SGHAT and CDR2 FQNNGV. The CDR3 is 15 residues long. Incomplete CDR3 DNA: TGTGCCAGCAGCTTTTCCAGCGGGAGGGACAATGAG. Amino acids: CASSFSSGRDNE. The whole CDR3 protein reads CASSFSSGRDNEQFF.

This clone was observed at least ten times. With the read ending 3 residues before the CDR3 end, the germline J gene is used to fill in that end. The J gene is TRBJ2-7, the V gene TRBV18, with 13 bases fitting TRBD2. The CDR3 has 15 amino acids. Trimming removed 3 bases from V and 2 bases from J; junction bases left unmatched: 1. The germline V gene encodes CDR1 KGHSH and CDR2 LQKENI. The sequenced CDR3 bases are TGTGCCAGCTCACCCGGGACTAGCGGGGCCTACGAG. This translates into CASSPGTSGAYE. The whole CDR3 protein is CASSPGTSGAYEQYF.

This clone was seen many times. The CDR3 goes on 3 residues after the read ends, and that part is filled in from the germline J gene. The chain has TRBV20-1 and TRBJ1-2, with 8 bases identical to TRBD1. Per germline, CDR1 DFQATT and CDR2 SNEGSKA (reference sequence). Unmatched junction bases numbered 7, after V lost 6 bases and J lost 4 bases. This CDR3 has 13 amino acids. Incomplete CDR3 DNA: TGCAGTGCCCCCGGACAGGGCCCCTATGGC. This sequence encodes CSAPGQGPYG. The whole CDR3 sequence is CSAPGQGPYGYTF.

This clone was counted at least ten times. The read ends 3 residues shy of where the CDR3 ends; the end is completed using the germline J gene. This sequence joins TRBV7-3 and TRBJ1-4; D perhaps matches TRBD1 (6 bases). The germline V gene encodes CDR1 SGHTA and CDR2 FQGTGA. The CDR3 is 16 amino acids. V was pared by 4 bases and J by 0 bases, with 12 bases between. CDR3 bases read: TGTGCCAGCAGCTCCACAGGGCCTGCAACTAATGAAAAA. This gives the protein CASSSTGPATNEK. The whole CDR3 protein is CASSSTGPATNEKLFF.

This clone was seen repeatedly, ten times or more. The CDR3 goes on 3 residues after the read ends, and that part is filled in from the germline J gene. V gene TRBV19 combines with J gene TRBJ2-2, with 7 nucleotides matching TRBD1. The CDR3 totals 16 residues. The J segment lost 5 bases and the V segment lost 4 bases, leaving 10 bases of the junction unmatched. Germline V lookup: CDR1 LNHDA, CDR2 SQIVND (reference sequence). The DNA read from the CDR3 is TGTGCCAGTAGTAAGGGGAGAGGGGGCTGGACCGGGGAG. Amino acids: CASSKGRGGWTGE. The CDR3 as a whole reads CASSKGRGGWTGELFF.